These 18 T cell receptor beta chains came from one sample sequenced in a study of patients and donors after allogeneic stem cell transplantation. TCRdb called the RT-PCR reads again in MiXCR, with one record for every CDR3 protein. The sample holds hundreds of thousands of distinct CDR3 sequences; approximately 16% are singletons and the top ten take less than 8.5%. The source material was blood, either unsorted or a sorted T cell fraction (not recorded which). All receptors come from a human donor who was either an allogeneic HSCT recipient or a stem cell or donor lymphocyte infusion donor (not recorded which). It is not recorded whose cells these are; they may come from a transplant donor.

The table lists this clonotype with many counts. V is TRBV12-3 or TRBV12-4 and J is TRBJ2-3; TRBD2 agrees at 7 bases. The CDR3 is made up of 13 amino acids. V lost 10 bases to trimming and J lost 5 bases; unmatched junction nucleotides: 9. The CDR3 region is CANEAGRGDTQYF. For the CDR3, the DNA is TGTGCCAACGAAGCGGGGCGTGGAGATACGCAGTATTTT.

The V and J genes are TRBV5-6 and TRBJ2-2, with 9 bases aligning to TRBD1. The length of the CDR3 is 17 residues. Germline loops: CDR1 SGHDT, CDR2 YYEEEE. V lost 0 bases, J lost 5 bases, and 8 bases stayed unmatched. DNA of the CDR3: TGTGCCAGCAGCTTGGTGGGACAGGGCCAAATAACCGGGGAGCTGTTTTTT. Translation gives CASSLVGQGQITGELFF.

This clonotype was counted at least ten times. The genes are TRBV12-3 or TRBV12-4 and TRBJ1-1, with a possible D match to TRBD1 (6 bases). This CDR3 spans 15 amino acids. V gave up 6 bases and J gave up 4 bases, with 18 bases separating them. The DNA of the CDR3 is TGTGCCAGCAGCCTCTTAACAGGGATGGTCACTGAAGCTTTCTTT. Protein sequence: CASSLLTGMVTEAFF.

V and J are TRBV6-2 or TRBV6-3 and TRBJ2-5; D is ambiguous. Trimming took 6 bases from V and 4 from J, leaving 9 bases between them. Per the germline V gene, CDR1 is MNHEY and CDR2 is SVGEGT. The CDR3 has 12 residues. CDR3: CASSRKVETQYF. The CDR3 nucleotides are TGTGCCAGCAGCCGTAAGGTAGAGACCCAGTACTTC.

This clonotype was recorded a few times. CDR3 in amino acids: CASRPRLAGTGELFF. The CDR3 region has the DNA TGTGCCAGCAGACCCCGACTAGCTGGCACCGGGGAGCTGTTTTTT. This rearrangement joins TRBV11-1 to TRBJ2-2; 7 bases align to TRBD2. Germline-derived CDR1 and CDR2 are SGHAT and FQDESV (reference sequence). The V segment lost 6 bases and the J segment 4 bases; nucleotides outside the gene matches: 8. The CDR3 has 15 residues. The full variable domain, with the rest looked up from reference TRBV11-1 and TRBJ2-2, is EAEVAQSPRYKITEKSQAVAFWCDPISGHATLYWYRQILGQGPELLVQFQDESVVDDSQLPKDRFSAERLKGVDSTLKIQPAELGDSAMYLCASRPRLAGTGELFFGEGSRLTVL.

V is TRBV5-1 and J is TRBJ1-2; 7 positions agree with TRBD1. In germline, CDR1 is SGHRS, CDR2 YFSETQ. The CDR3 contains 17 residues. Unmatched junction bases numbered 17, after V lost 4 bases and J lost 5 bases. The CDR3 region has the DNA TGCGCCAGCAGCCCAACGCTGGTCCTCCGGGACAGATATGGCTACACCTTC. Residues: CASSPTLVLRDRYGYTF.

This chain links TRBV29-1 with TRBJ1-1; no definite D call. The germline V and J ends were trimmed by 4 bases and 0 bases, with 18 bases remaining between them. The CDR3 runs to 16 residues. Germline V lookup: CDR1 SQVTM, CDR2 ANQGSEA. CDR3: CSVVGPTMKMNTEAFF. CDR3 coding DNA: TGCAGCGTTGTTGGTCCCACGATGAAAATGAACACTGAAGCTTTCTTT.

This chain links TRBV6-9 with TRBJ1-5; the D gene is possibly TRBD1 (6 bases). From germline, CDR1 is MNHGY and CDR2 SVAAGI. Trimming left V 10 bases short and J 6 bases short, with 22 bases between. The CDR3 consists of 15 residues. CDR3 loop: CATTTPGEIGQPQHF. The CDR3 nucleotides are TGTGCCACTACGACGCCAGGGGAAATTGGTCAGCCCCAGCATTTT.

This clonotype showed up just a few times. The chain employs TRBV10-3 and TRBJ2-7; 10 bases line up with TRBD1. The V gene's germline CDR1 is ENHRY and CDR2 SYGVKD. The CDR3 runs to 17 residues. J lost 6 bases, V lost 0 bases, and 11 bases had no gene match. The CDR3 spells CAISESTPGQGLAEQYF. For the CDR3, the DNA is TGTGCCATCAGTGAGTCGACCCCGGGACAGGGGTTGGCCGAGCAGTACTTC.

This clonotype was picked up a small number of times. The rearrangement links TRBV25-1 to TRBJ2-7, with 15 bases fitting TRBD2. This CDR3 is built from 15 residues. Losses at the gene ends were 3 bases for V and 11 bases for J; bases not matched to a gene: 8. From germline, CDR1 is MGHDK and CDR2 SYGVNS. Here the CDR3 reads CASSDLRTSGGAEYF. The CDR3 DNA reads TGTGCCAGCAGTGACTTGCGGACTAGCGGGGGGGCCGAGTACTTC.

This clonotype has just a few counts. This chain uses TRBV18 with TRBJ2-5; TRBD1 or TRBD2 may be the D gene (5 bases each). Germline V lookup: CDR1 KGHSH, CDR2 LQKENI. The CDR3 length is 16 residues. Trimming cost V 3 bases and J 3 bases, with 17 bases left between them. DNA for the CDR3: TGTGCCAGCTCACCGGGACGGAGTTTGCCAAAAGAGACCCAGTACTTC. Translating it yields CASSPGRSLPKETQYF.

This clonotype showed up just a few times. This chain connects TRBV11-3 to TRBJ1-1, with D perhaps matching TRBD1 (5 bases). The germline gives CDR1 SGHNT, CDR2 YENEEA. V lost 5 bases and J lost 6, with 10 bases in between. This CDR3 has 12 amino acids. The chain's CDR3 is CASSPAGPEAFF. CDR3 sequence (DNA): TGTGCCAGCAGCCCCGCGGGGCCTGAAGCTTTCTTT.

This rearrangement joins TRBV30 to TRBJ2-7; D may correspond to TRBD1 or TRBD2 (6 bases each). Germline lookup yields CDR1 GTSNPN and CDR2 SVGIG (reference sequence). The V gene lost 3 bases and the J gene lost 4 bases, with 16 bases spanning the gap. The CDR3 runs to 14 residues. The CDR3 here is CAWRRGGNHYEQYF. As DNA, the CDR3 is TGTGCCTGGAGAAGAGGGGGGAATCATTACGAGCAGTACTTC. The full variable domain, rest sourced from reference TRBV30 and TRBJ2-7, is SQTIHQWPATLVQPVGSPLSLECTVEGTSNPNLYWYRQAAGRGLQLLFYSVGIGQISSEVPQNLSASRPQDRQFILSSKKLLLSDSGFYLCAWRRGGNHYEQYFGPGTRLTVT.

Only a few counts were recorded for this clonotype. CDR3 loop: CSAPSDRAPEQYF. The CDR3, as DNA: TGCAGTGCCCCTTCCGACCGAGCGCCCGAGCAGTACTTC. This chain connects TRBV20-1 to TRBJ2-7; no definite D call. The CDR3 sequence is 13 residues long. Trimming removed 6 bases from V and 6 bases from J, with 18 bases in between. Germline V gene lookup returns CDR1 DFQATT and CDR2 SNEGSKA (reference sequence).

The rearrangement joins TRBV5-5 to TRBJ1-2; D remains unclear. Germline loops: CDR1 SGHKS, CDR2 YYEKEE (reference sequence). The CDR3 loop spans 15 amino acids. Trimming took 0 bases from V and 4 from J, leaving 13 bases between them. The CDR3 DNA is TGTGCCAGCAGCTTGGTTAGCGGGGAGGGCTATGGCTACACCTTC. Translated, it gives CASSLVSGEGYGYTF.

This clonotype turned up a few times. The rearrangement joins TRBV29-1 to TRBJ1-2, with 8 bases fitting TRBD1. Germline V CDR1 and CDR2: SQVTM, ANQGSEA. The CDR3 is 14 amino acids. The V gene end was trimmed by 4 bases and the J gene end by 4 bases; junction bases not matched to a gene: 8. Here the CDR3 reads CSVGDAGGSYGYTF. Written as DNA, the CDR3 is TGCAGCGTTGGTGATGCAGGGGGCTCCTATGGCTACACCTTC.

This clonotype was observed many times. An end of the junction does not agree with germline; a read error may underlie this. The rearrangement joins TRBV12-3 or TRBV12-4 to TRBJ2-7, with TRBD1 as a possible D gene (5 bases). This CDR3 contains 14 residues. The CDR3 DNA sequence: TGTGCCAGCAGCTTAGGAGACAGCTCCTACGAGCAGTACTTC. As protein: CASSLGDSSYEQYF.

This clonotype was detected only a few times. The CDR3 bases are TGTGCCAGCAGCCAAGGGACGGAAAGTAATGAAAAACTGTTTTTT. Translating gives CASSQGTESNEKLFF. The chain carries TRBV4-2 and TRBJ1-4, with no clear D. The CDR3 runs 15 residues. The germline V gene encodes CDR1 LGHNA and CDR2 YNFKEQ. Trimming cost V 1 base and J 4 bases, with 10 bases left between them.